This T cell receptor beta chain was identified during a study of CD8+ T cells in alopecia areata. Study outcomes and limitations: Affected lesional scalp, above all in alopecia totalis/universalis, was more clonal than normal scalp. Unlike in mice, where it was clearer, TCR sharing across patients was less clear, possibly HLA-related.

It was cDNA, reverse transcribed from extracted RNA, that served as the sequencing template. Data came from immunoSEQ multiplex PCR; TCRdb stores just in-frame clones and leaves some out. This repertoire shows 60,000 to 70,000 clones, 45% to 50% found once; its top ten account for approximately 17%. V dropped 1 base and J dropped 7 bases, with 11 bases sitting between them. The CDR3 contains 13 residues. Per the germline V gene, CDR1 is LNHDA and CDR2 is SQIVND (reference sequence). As to this clone: What it binds is unknown.

It was from alopecia areata patients that lesional scalp punch biopsies and peripheral blood were collected. This sequence was found in a human donor with alopecia areata. The chain employs TRBV19 and TRBJ2-7, with unresolved D. This sample comprised CD8+ T cells sorted from blood, obtained at week 0. The CDR3 spells CASSIGPASEQYF. In nucleotides, the CDR3 is TGTGCCAGTAGTATAGGGCCGGCATCTGAGCAGTACTTC.